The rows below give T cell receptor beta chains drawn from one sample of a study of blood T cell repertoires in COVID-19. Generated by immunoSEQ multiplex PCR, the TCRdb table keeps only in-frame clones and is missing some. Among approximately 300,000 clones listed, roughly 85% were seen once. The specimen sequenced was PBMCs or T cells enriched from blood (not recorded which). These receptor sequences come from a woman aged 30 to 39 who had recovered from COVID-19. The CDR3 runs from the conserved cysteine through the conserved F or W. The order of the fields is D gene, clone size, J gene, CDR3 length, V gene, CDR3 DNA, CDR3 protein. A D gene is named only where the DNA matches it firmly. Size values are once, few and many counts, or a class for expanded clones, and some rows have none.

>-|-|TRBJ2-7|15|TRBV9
TGTGCCAGCAGCCTCGGCCCCCCCGCGTGGAGAGAGCAGTACTTC
CASSLGPPAWREQYF
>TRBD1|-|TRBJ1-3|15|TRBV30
TGTGCCTGGGGGAAAGGACAGGGAGGTGGAAACACCATATATTTT
CAWGKGQGGGNTIYF
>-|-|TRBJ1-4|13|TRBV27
TGTGCCAGCAGGCCGAGGGTGGATGAAAAACTGTTTTTT
CASRPRVDEKLFF
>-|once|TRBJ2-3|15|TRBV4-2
TGTGCCAGCAGCCGCGCGGCCCCCGCTGGAGATACGCAGTATTTT
CASSRAAPAGDTQYF
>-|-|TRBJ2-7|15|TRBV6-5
TGTGCCAGCAGTCCCCTGCGGGGTTCTTCTTACGAGCAGTACTTC
CASSPLRGSSYEQYF
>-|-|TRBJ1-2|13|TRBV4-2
TGTGCCAGCAGCCAAGGACTGAGCTATGGCTACACCTTC
CASSQGLSYGYTF
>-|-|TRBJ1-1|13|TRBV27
TGTGCCAGCAGTTTTAATAGAAACACTGAAGCTTTCTTT
CASSFNRNTEAFF
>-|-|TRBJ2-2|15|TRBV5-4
TGTGCCAGCAGCATGGTGGGACAGAACACCGGGGAGCTGTTTTTT
CASSMVGQNTGELFF
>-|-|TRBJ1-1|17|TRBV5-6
TGTGCCAGCAGCTTGGCCGTCGGGGGGCAGACCATGGCTGAAGCTTTCTTT
CASSLAVGGQTMAEAFF
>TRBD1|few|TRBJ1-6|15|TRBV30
TGTGCCTGGAGTCCCCGGGACAGATATAATTCACCCCTCCACTTT
CAWSPRDRYNSPLHF
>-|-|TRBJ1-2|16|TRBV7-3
TGTGCCAGCAGCTTAGCCCCAGGGAACACTAACTATGGCTACACCTTC
CASSLAPGNTNYGYTF
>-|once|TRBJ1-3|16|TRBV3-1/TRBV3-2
TGTGCCAGCAGCCACCCGACAGCTTACTCTGGAAACACCATATATTTT
CASSHPTAYSGNTIYF
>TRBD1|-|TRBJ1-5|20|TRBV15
TGTGCCACCAGCAGAGCCCGACCGGGACAGGGGTATCGGGGCAATCAGCCCCAGCATTTT
CATSRARPGQGYRGNQPQHF
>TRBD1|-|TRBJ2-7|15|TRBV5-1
TGCGCCAGCAGCTCTCCCGGGACAGCCCATCCCGAGCAGTACTTC
CASSSPGTAHPEQYF
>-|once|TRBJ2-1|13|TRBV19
TGTGCCAGTAGTACCCGACTAGACAATGAGCAGTTCTTC
CASSTRLDNEQFF
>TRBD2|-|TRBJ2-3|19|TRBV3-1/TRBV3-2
TGTGCCAGCAGCCTCCTCCCGGGACTAGCGGGGGGCGTTACAGATACGCAGTATTTT
CASSLLPGLAGGVTDTQYF
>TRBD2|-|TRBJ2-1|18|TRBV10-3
TGTGCCATCAGTGAGTCGACTAGCGGGGGACTTCCCTACAATGAGCAGTTCTTC
CAISESTSGGLPYNEQFF
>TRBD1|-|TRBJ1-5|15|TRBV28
TGTGCCAGCAGTTTCGGGACAGACCACAATCAGCCCCAGCATTTT
CASSFGTDHNQPQHF
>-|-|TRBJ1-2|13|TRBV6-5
TGTGCCAGCAGTTTGGTCCCCGGAGATGGCTACACCTTC
CASSLVPGDGYTF
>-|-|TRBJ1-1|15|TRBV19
TGTGCCAGTAGTATCCCCCGGGGGAGGGTCACTGAAGCTTTCTTT
CASSIPRGRVTEAFF
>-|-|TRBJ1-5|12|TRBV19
TGTGCCAGTAGTTACGGGAGTCAGCCCCAGCATTTT
CASSYGSQPQHF
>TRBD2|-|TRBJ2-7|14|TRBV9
TGTGCCAGCAGCGTATACGGGACTAGCTACGAGCAGTACTTC
CASSVYGTSYEQYF
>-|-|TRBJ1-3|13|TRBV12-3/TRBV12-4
TGTGCCAGCACCCTAGGGGCTGGAAACACCATATATTTT
CASTLGAGNTIYF
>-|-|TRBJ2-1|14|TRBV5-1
TGCGCCAGCAGCTGGGAAGTCAGGGGCCGTGAGCAGTTCTTC
CASSWEVRGREQFF
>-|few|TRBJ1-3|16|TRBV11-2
TGTGCCAGCAGCTCCTATCGACAGCTCTCTGGAAACACCATATATTTT
CASSSYRQLSGNTIYF
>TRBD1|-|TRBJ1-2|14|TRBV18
TGTGCCAGCGACTATACACAGGGGTATGATGGCTACACCTTC
CASDYTQGYDGYTF
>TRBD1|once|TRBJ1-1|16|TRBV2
TGTGCCAGCAGTCCGGCCCCCGGGACAGGGCTTGCTGAAGCTTTCTTT
CASSPAPGTGLAEAFF
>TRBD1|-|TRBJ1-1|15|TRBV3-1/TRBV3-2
TGTGCCAGCAGCCAAGTTCGTACAGGGGGCACTGAAGCTTTCTTT
CASSQVRTGGTEAFF
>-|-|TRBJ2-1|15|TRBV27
TGTGCCAGCAGTTTATTGGGGGCACCCTACAATGAGCAGTTCTTC
CASSLLGAPYNEQFF
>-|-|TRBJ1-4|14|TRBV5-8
TGTGCCAGCAGCTTGGGAGGATTTGGAGAAAAACTGTTTTTT
CASSLGGFGEKLFF
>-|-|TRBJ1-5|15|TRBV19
TGTGCCAGTAGTATATTACAGGGTAACAATCAGCCCCAGCATTTT
CASSILQGNNQPQHF
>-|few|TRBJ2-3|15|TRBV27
TGTGCCAGCAGCCAACAGGGATTCCCCACAGATACGCAGTATTTT
CASSQQGFPTDTQYF